These 13 T cell receptor beta chains share one sample of origin, sequenced in a study of CD8 T cells in ankylosing spondylitis. Overall study results and limits: Under 10 highly homologous variants formed a TCR beta motif that appeared characteristic of ankylosing spondylitis blood.

These receptors' targets are unknown. MiXCR was run by TCRdb on the 5' RACE reads, yielding one entry per CDR3 protein. The data show about 460,000 distinct CDR3 sequences, with roughly 5.2% seen just once and under 4.5% held by the top ten. Source material: blood, either unsorted or a sorted T cell fraction (not recorded which). The receptors stem from a male donor with ankylosing spondylitis.

This clonotype turned up a few times. This sequence joins TRBV6-1 and TRBJ1-2; D possibly corresponds to TRBD1 (5 bases). The V and J ends lost 9 bases and 3 bases respectively, with 11 bases between them. Germline-derived CDR1 and CDR2 are MNHNS and SASEGT. The CDR3 length is 12 residues. The CDR3 loop is CARQDPHYGYTF. CDR3 DNA: TGTGCCAGACAGGACCCCCACTATGGCTACACCTTC.

This clonotype has at least ten counts. The rearrangement uses TRBV7-2 and TRBJ2-7; D tentatively fits TRBD1 or TRBD2 (5 bases each). The CDR3 loop spans 15 amino acids. Trimming left V 5 bases short and J 3 bases short, with 17 bases between. Germline V gives CDR1 SGHTA, CDR2 FQGNSA. The CDR3: CASSPEPGRNYEQYF. The DNA for the CDR3 is TGTGCCAGCAGCCCCGAACCGGGACGGAACTACGAGCAGTACTTC.

The genes are TRBV7-2 and TRBJ2-4; possible D gene TRBD1, 6 bases. V dropped 4 bases and J dropped 8 bases, with 18 bases sitting between them. Per the germline V gene, CDR1 is SGHTA and CDR2 is FQGNSA. This CDR3 has 15 amino acids. CDR3 sequence: CASSSPGQGGHIQYF. The CDR3 region has the DNA TGTGCCAGCAGCTCCCCGGGACAAGGAGGCCACATTCAGTACTTC.

This clonotype was picked up many times. This chain connects TRBV10-3 to TRBJ2-1; 11 nucleotides align to TRBD2. Germline CDR1 and CDR2: ENHRY and SYGVKD. V shed 5 bases, J shed 6 bases, and the junction held 12 bases outside the gene matches. The CDR3 extends over 17 amino acids. DNA for the CDR3: TGTGCCATCAGTCACCAGTCCCAAGGACTAGCGGGCAATGAGCAGTTCTTC. Protein sequence: CAISHQSQGLAGNEQFF.

This clonotype was counted at least ten times. The genes are TRBV5-1 and TRBJ2-2, with 8 positions matching TRBD2. The CDR3 runs 16 residues. Per the germline V gene, CDR1 is SGHRS and CDR2 is YFSETQ. V was pared by 0 bases and J by 7 bases, with 8 bases of the junction left unmatched. The CDR3 DNA sequence: TGCGCCAGCAGCTTGGTGCGGGAGGTCCAGCTCGGGGAGCTGTTTTTT. Translating it yields CASSLVREVQLGELFF.

In this sample, this clonotype turned up many times. The V call is TRBV7-8, the J call TRBJ1-1; a weak D match, TRBD1 (5 bases). Trimming shortened V by 9 bases and J by 5 bases, and 13 bases separated the two germline ends. Germline V gives CDR1 SGHVS, CDR2 FQNEAQ. The CDR3 sequence is 12 residues long. CDR3 DNA: TGTGCCAGGGGACCGTTGGGGACTGAAGCTTTCTTT. Its translation is CARGPLGTEAFF.

This clonotype has only a few counts. Here the CDR3 reads CASSPRGGRVNTEAFF. CDR3 nucleotides: TGCGCCAGCAGCCCCCGTGGGGGAAGAGTGAACACTGAAGCTTTCTTT. The chain recombines TRBV5-1 with TRBJ1-1, with TRBD1 as a possible D gene (5 bases). The V and J ends lost 4 bases and 0 bases respectively, with 16 bases between them. Germline lookup yields CDR1 SGHRS and CDR2 YFSETQ. The CDR3 contains 16 residues.

This clonotype occurred many times. The V gene is TRBV20-1, the J gene TRBJ2-3; 7 positions agree with TRBD2. Germline lookup yields CDR1 DFQATT and CDR2 SNEGSKA (reference sequence). The CDR3 contains 14 residues. The V gene end was trimmed by 6 bases and the J gene end by 1 base; junction bases not matched to a gene: 7. The CDR3 DNA reads as TGCAGTGCCTTGGGGGACTACCGCACAGATACGCAGTATTTT. As protein: CSALGDYRTDTQYF.

The sample holds many counts of this clonotype. J is TRBJ1-5 and V is TRBV6-5, with 10 bases fitting TRBD1. Germline CDR1 and CDR2: MNHEY and SVGAGI. This CDR3 is built from 17 residues. The V gene end was trimmed by 0 bases and the J gene end by 2 bases; junction bases not matched to a gene: 4. The CDR3 DNA sequence: TGTGCCAGCAGTTACTCGAAGGACAGGGGGGGCAATCAGCCCCAGCATTTT. Its protein is CASSYSKDRGGNQPQHF.

J is TRBJ2-5 and V is TRBV5-1; D is undetermined. CDR1 and CDR2 (germline): SGHRS, YFSETQ. The germline V and J ends were trimmed by 4 bases and 3 bases, with 13 bases remaining between them. The length of the CDR3 is 14 residues. The CDR3 region is CASSAPPMEETQYF. The CDR3 DNA sequence: TGCGCCAGCAGCGCACCCCCGATGGAAGAGACCCAGTACTTC.

This clonotype has a count of ten or more. This chain joins TRBV7-9 and TRBJ2-7; a possible D gene is TRBD1 (6 bases). V gave up 4 bases and J gave up 2 bases, with 18 bases separating them. The CDR3 is 16 amino acids. Germline assignment: CDR1 SEHNR and CDR2 FQNEAQ (reference sequence). The CDR3 region has the DNA TGTGCCAGCAGCTCAATCTCAGGGGCCCTGACCTACGAGCAGTACTTC. Translation: CASSSISGALTYEQYF. Filled out from reference TRBV7-9 and TRBJ2-7, the complete variable domain reads DTGVSQNPRHKITKRGQNVTFRCDPISEHNRLYWYRQTLGQGPEFLTYFQNEAQLEKSRLLSDRFSAERPKGSFSTLEIQRTEQGDSAMYLCASSSISGALTYEQYFGPGTRLTVT.

The sample holds many counts of this clonotype. The V gene is TRBV5-1, the J gene TRBJ2-7; possibly TRBD2 for D (5 bases). Germline V gene lookup returns CDR1 SGHRS and CDR2 YFSETQ. Trimming removed 4 bases from V and 0 bases from J, with 17 bases in between. The CDR3 runs to 16 residues. CDR3 protein: CASSGSRGADSYEQYF. The CDR3 coding sequence is TGCGCCAGCAGCGGATCCCGAGGAGCGGACTCCTACGAGCAGTACTTC.

This clonotype appeared many times. The rearrangement uses TRBV7-2 and TRBJ2-2, with D perhaps TRBD1 (5 bases). Germline CDR1 and CDR2: SGHTA and FQGNSA. With 5 bases removed from V and 0 bases from J, the gap between germline ends came to 7 bases. There are 14 residues in the CDR3. CDR3 residues: CASSRQSNTGELFF. CDR3 DNA sequence: TGTGCCAGCAGCCGACAGTCGAACACCGGGGAGCTGTTTTTT.